This entry features one TCR beta chain sequence. What it recognizes is unknown. This CDR3 comprises 14 residues. The germline gives CDR1 SGHRS, CDR2 YFSETQ. These data belong to a study of shared clonotypes between healthy human individuals. General observations from the study: The study found lower generation probabilities in non-shared clonotypes than in those shared by all four donors. Incompleteness in sorted-subset sequencing, despite large depth, was shown by rarefaction.

Samples underwent the assay at deep level. Data came from immunoSEQ multiplex PCR; TCRdb stores just in-frame clones and leaves some out. Of over 2 million clones in the sample, 85% to 95% are singletons; the top ten hold 0.37%. The sequence came from a man younger than 35 in good health. Some clones in this sample may be carry-over from other donors' samples. The sequenced sample was naive CD4+ T cells from PBMCs. The subset denotes: CD45RA+ positively selected. This chain links TRBV5-1 with TRBJ2-5, with 9 bases that match TRBD1. The DNA end favors TRBJ2-7, so the J call may be wrong. The DNA of the CDR3 is TGCGCCAGCAGCCCTGGACAGGGGCCCTACGAGCAGTACTTC. Its translation: CASSPGQGPYEQYF.